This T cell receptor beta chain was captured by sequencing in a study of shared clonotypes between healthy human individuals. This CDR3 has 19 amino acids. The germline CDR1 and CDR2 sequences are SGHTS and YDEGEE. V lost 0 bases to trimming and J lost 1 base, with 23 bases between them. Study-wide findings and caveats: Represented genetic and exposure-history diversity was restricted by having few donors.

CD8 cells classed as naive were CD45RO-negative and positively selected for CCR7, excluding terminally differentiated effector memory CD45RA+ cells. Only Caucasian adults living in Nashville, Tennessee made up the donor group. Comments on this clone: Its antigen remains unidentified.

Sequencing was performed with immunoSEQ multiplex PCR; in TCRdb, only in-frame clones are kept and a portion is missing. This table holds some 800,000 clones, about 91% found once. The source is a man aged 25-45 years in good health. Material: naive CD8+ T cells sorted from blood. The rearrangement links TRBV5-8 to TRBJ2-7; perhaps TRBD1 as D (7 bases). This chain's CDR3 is CASSLEGQGEDVFSYEQYF. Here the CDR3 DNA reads TGTGCCAGCAGCTTGGAGGGGCAGGGGGAGGACGTGTTTTCCTACGAGCAGTACTTC.